This T cell receptor (beta chain) was identified in a study of blood T cell repertoires in COVID-19. Study information: Specimens from acute and convalescent COVID-19 originated in the United States, Italy and Spain.

Some clones are missing from TCRdb's copy, which holds only in-frame ones; the method was immunoSEQ multiplex PCR. The data show about 90,000 clones, with over 75% seen just once and about 7% held by the top ten. Germline lookup yields CDR1 MNHEY and CDR2 SVGAGI. V was pared by 5 bases and J by 5 bases, with 6 bases of the junction left unmatched. This CDR3 is 14 amino acids long. The sample was peripheral blood. The receptor was derived from a man between 65 and 85 years old with acute or convalescent COVID-19. The rearrangement joins TRBV6-5 to TRBJ2-4, with 7 bases identical to TRBD1. The CDR3 nucleotides read TGTGCCAGCAGTCGACGAGGGGGCCAAAACATTCAGTACTTC. Translating it yields CASSRRGGQNIQYF.